This is a list of T cell receptor beta chains from one sample in a study of read filtering for tumor transcriptome and immune sequencing. TCRdb re-analysed the reads in MiXCR, keeping a single row per CDR3 protein. There are approximately 150,000 distinct CDR3 sequences in the sample; approximately 13% occur only once, and around 8.3% lies in the top ten. Sequenced material: a population of CD138-negative cells sorted from bone marrow. Receptor source: a donor at least 40 years old with multiple myeloma. Both conserved end residues are trimmed from each CDR3. Each record gives: clone size, V gene, CDR3 protein. For some rows the clone size is stated as once, few or many, or as a class when expanded; others skip it.

abundance: many
v_gene: TRBV10-3
CDR3aa: AISESMSDKKLDTQY

abundance: many
v_gene: TRBV5-1
CDR3aa: ASSFWVMDEQF

abundance: few
v_gene: TRBV24-1
CDR3aa: ATSDLLNTEAF

abundance: many
v_gene: TRBV2
CDR3aa: ASSPLNIQY

abundance: many
v_gene: TRBV12-3/TRBV12-4
CDR3aa: ASTQGTSYNEQF

abundance: many
v_gene: TRBV9
CDR3aa: ASSAIQGATEAF

abundance: many
v_gene: TRBV4-3
CDR3aa: ASSHGQSLAKNIQY

abundance: -
v_gene: TRBV7-2
CDR3aa: ASSLRNRERNTIY

abundance: many
v_gene: TRBV5-6
CDR3aa: ASSFTANQETQY

abundance: many
v_gene: TRBV12-3/TRBV12-4
CDR3aa: ASTDQGENTEAF

abundance: -
v_gene: TRBV12-3/TRBV12-4
CDR3aa: ASSPPPGGPTDTQY

abundance: many
v_gene: TRBV12-3/TRBV12-4
CDR3aa: ASSLSGTGNQPQH

abundance: many
v_gene: TRBV7-9
CDR3aa: ASSLQSGSEQF

abundance: many
v_gene: TRBV7-2
CDR3aa: ASTPTGLEQF

abundance: many
v_gene: TRBV19
CDR3aa: ASSTSSSYNEQF

abundance: few
v_gene: TRBV3-1
CDR3aa: ASSQDRGTGGYSGANILT

abundance: many
v_gene: TRBV20-1
CDR3aa: SARRDSPWETQY

abundance: many
v_gene: TRBV20-1
CDR3aa: SSGTGSLGTEAF

abundance: many
v_gene: TRBV19
CDR3aa: ASSIGLAGGTEQY

abundance: many
v_gene: TRBV7-9
CDR3aa: ASSFPGTGELF

abundance: many
v_gene: TRBV20-1
CDR3aa: SASSGPSRGLHEQY

abundance: many
v_gene: TRBV4-1
CDR3aa: ASSQERTGRGVDTEAF

abundance: many
v_gene: TRBV12-3/TRBV12-4
CDR3aa: ATWSSGSSYNEQF

abundance: few
v_gene: TRBV7-2
CDR3aa: ASSLVWDRANEQF

abundance: many
v_gene: TRBV3-1
CDR3aa: ASSQPRTGPGTEAF

abundance: many
v_gene: TRBV20-1
CDR3aa: SASGESGRQNEQF

abundance: many
v_gene: TRBV10-3
CDR3aa: AIWAGQLDTEAF

abundance: many
v_gene: TRBV29-1
CDR3aa: SVYGTRSYNEQF

abundance: many
v_gene: TRBV5-4
CDR3aa: ASRRGSDGYT

abundance: many
v_gene: TRBV24-1
CDR3aa: ATSDLNEQF

abundance: -
v_gene: TRBV9
CDR3aa: ASSVVSNGEDNGQF

abundance: -
v_gene: TRBV27
CDR3aa: ASSPAGSRAQNIQY

abundance: -
v_gene: TRBV7-2
CDR3aa: ASSPWRRDGETQY

abundance: -
v_gene: TRBV7-9
CDR3aa: ASSLAEGLETQY

abundance: -
v_gene: TRBV20-1
CDR3aa: SASGTSGNLFSYEQY

abundance: few
v_gene: TRBV7-8
CDR3aa: AISLAFGPSYGYT

abundance: many
v_gene: TRBV27
CDR3aa: ASSFWREVQETQY

abundance: many
v_gene: TRBV5-1
CDR3aa: ASSLGETGELF

abundance: many
v_gene: TRBV4-1
CDR3aa: ASSPGLAGEDEQF

abundance: -
v_gene: TRBV5-1
CDR3aa: ASSWKGSNDNEQF

abundance: many
v_gene: TRBV14
CDR3aa: ASSQAPKTQY

abundance: many
v_gene: TRBV4-1
CDR3aa: ASSHVREVDGYT

abundance: -
v_gene: TRBV6-5
CDR3aa: ASSYVAAQAYEQS

abundance: many
v_gene: TRBV29-1
CDR3aa: SVEFWAGSRHEQY

abundance: many
v_gene: TRBV7-3
CDR3aa: ASSLNRMGINQPQH

abundance: many
v_gene: TRBV15
CDR3aa: ATSRSSGRPPSTDTQY

abundance: many
v_gene: TRBV12-3/TRBV12-4
CDR3aa: ASSFWFSGTSSSYEQY

abundance: once
v_gene: TRBV27
CDR3aa: ASSPLTFYGYT

abundance: many
v_gene: TRBV29-1
CDR3aa: SVNGEGNRIGYNEQF

abundance: many
v_gene: TRBV7-9
CDR3aa: ASRPGTANTGELF

abundance: -
v_gene: TRBV11-2
CDR3aa: ASSLEAPYEQY

abundance: many
v_gene: TRBV7-3
CDR3aa: ASSLYTGELF

abundance: many
v_gene: TRBV15
CDR3aa: ATSKGTSGINEQF